These T cell receptor beta chains were read from a single sample in a study of blood T cell repertoires in COVID-19. Sequencing was performed with immunoSEQ multiplex PCR; in TCRdb, only in-frame clones are kept and a portion is missing. This table holds 90,000 to 140,000 clones, roughly 85% found once. Sequenced material: peripheral blood. The receptors were gathered from a man aged 45-65 years with acute or convalescent COVID-19. CDR3s include the opening cysteine and the closing phenylalanine or tryptophan. The D gene is left open where the match is weak. Not every row has a clone size; where given, it reads once, few, many or a size class.

>NA|TRBV11-2|TRBJ2-3|NA
CASSLGGNTDTQYF
TGTGCCAGCAGCTTAGGAGGAAACACAGATACGCAGTATTTT
>NA|TRBV5-1|TRBJ1-1|NA
CASSLASLSSTEAFF
TGCGCCAGCAGCTTGGCCTCTCTGAGTAGCACTGAAGCTTTCTTT
>NA|TRBV11-1|TRBJ1-1|NA
CASSLSGTGNTEAFF
TGTGCCAGCAGCTTAAGTGGAACAGGGAACACTGAAGCTTTCTTT
>TRBD2|TRBV19|TRBJ2-3|NA
CASSHGLAGLPDTQYF
TGTGCCAGTAGCCACGGACTAGCGGGGTTACCAGATACGCAGTATTTT
>NA|TRBV21-1|TRBJ2-3|NA
CASSKNLRGRTDTQYF
TGTGCCAGCAGCAAAAATCTCAGGGGACGCACAGATACGCAGTATTTT
>NA|TRBV10-1|TRBJ1-3|NA
CASSGQAGNTIYF
TGCGCCAGCAGTGGACAGGCTGGAAACACCATATATTTT
>TRBD1|TRBV11-2|TRBJ1-3|few
CASSRTTGYTGNTIYF
TGTGCCAGCAGCCGGACGACAGGGTACACTGGAAACACCATATATTTT
>TRBD1|TRBV25-1|TRBJ2-7|NA
CASSESLYRGQNYEQYF
TGTGCCAGCAGTGAGTCCCTATACAGGGGGCAAAACTACGAGCAGTACTTC
>NA|TRBV19|TRBJ2-3|NA
CASSETSTDTQYF
TGTGCCAGTAGCGAAACTAGCACAGATACGCAGTATTTT
>TRBD1|TRBV5-1|TRBJ2-1|once
CASSSLFATGGNEQFF
TGCGCCAGCAGCTCGCTATTTGCGACAGGGGGCAATGAGCAGTTCTTC
>TRBD1|TRBV24-1|TRBJ2-3|NA
CATSDQGEWKADTQYF
TGTGCCACCAGTGACCAGGGGGAGTGGAAGGCAGATACGCAGTATTTT
>NA|TRBV21-1|TRBJ2-3|few
CAITQRETETDTQYF
TGTGCCATTACCCAGCGGGAGACAGAGACAGATACGCAGTATTTT
>TRBD1|TRBV5-6|TRBJ1-5|NA
CASSSGPDRINSNQPQHF
TGTGCCAGCAGCTCAGGCCCGGACAGGATTAATAGCAATCAGCCCCAGCATTTT
>NA|TRBV25-1|TRBJ2-3|many
CASSTLVGGYADTQYF
TGTGCCAGCAGTACCCTGGTGGGGGGATACGCAGATACGCAGTATTTT
>TRBD2|TRBV7-3|TRBJ2-1|NA
CASSQNLAGHNEQFF
TGTGCCAGCAGCCAGAATCTAGCGGGACACAATGAGCAGTTCTTC
>TRBD1|TRBV15|TRBJ2-1|NA
CATSRAIGTGSYNEQFF
TGTGCCACCAGCAGGGCCATCGGGACAGGCTCCTACAATGAGCAGTTCTTC
>NA|TRBV29-1|TRBJ2-2|NA
CSVGSLRLAGELFF
TGCAGCGTTGGCTCACTACGTTTGGCCGGGGAGCTGTTTTTT
>NA|TRBV5-1|TRBJ1-2|NA
CASSLPELSYGYTF
TGCGCCAGCAGCTTGCCTGAACTCTCTTATGGCTACACCTTC
>TRBD1|TRBV6-5|TRBJ2-5|NA
CASSSLRDRVETQYF
TGTGCCAGCAGTTCACTCCGGGACAGGGTAGAGACCCAGTACTTC
>NA|TRBV5-1|TRBJ2-2|NA
CASSPTEGFPGELFF
TGCGCCAGCAGCCCCACTGAGGGTTTCCCCGGGGAGCTGTTTTTT
>NA|TRBV6-5|TRBJ2-7|NA
CASSHAGAGAYEQYF
TGTGCCAGCAGTCACGCCGGGGCAGGGGCTTACGAGCAGTACTTC
>NA|TRBV4-1|TRBJ2-4|NA
CASSQASTGRLDIQYF
TGCGCCAGCAGCCAAGCCAGTACAGGGAGATTGGACATTCAGTACTTC